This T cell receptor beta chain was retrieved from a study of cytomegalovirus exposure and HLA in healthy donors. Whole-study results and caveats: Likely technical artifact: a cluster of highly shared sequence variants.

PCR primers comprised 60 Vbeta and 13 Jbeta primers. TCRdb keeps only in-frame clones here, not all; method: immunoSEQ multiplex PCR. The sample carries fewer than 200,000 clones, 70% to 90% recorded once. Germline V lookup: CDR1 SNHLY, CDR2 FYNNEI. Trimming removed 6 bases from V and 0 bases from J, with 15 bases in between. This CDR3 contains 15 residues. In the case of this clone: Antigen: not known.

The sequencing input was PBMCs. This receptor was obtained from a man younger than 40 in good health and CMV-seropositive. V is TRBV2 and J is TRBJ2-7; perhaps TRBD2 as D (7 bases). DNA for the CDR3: TGTGCCAGCAGCGCGGGGGCTCTGAGCTCCTACGAGCAGTACGTC. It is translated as CASSAGALSSYEQYV.